Listed below are T cell receptor beta chains from one sample, sequenced in a study of T cell repertoires in cytomegalovirus infection. No antigen has been assigned to these receptors. TCRdb analysed the reads with MiXCR anew, one entry per CDR3 protein. The sample holds 450,000 to 600,000 distinct CDR3 sequences, roughly 34% seen once. Sequencing used cultured PBMCs, obtained from culture after CMV antigen stimulation. The receptor source for this set is a human donor in good health (CMV status not recorded). Some clones in this sample may be carry-over from other donors' samples. Both conserved end residues are trimmed from each CDR3.

>TRBV5-4|TRBJ2-3
ASSLSLQTSGTDTQY
>TRBV27|TRBJ2-1
ASGQGGYNEQF
>TRBV5-4|TRBJ1-1
ASSLTQGGMNTEAF
>TRBV20-1|TRBJ1-2
SATSPTRPGYT
>TRBV28|TRBJ2-7
ASQFGGSYEQY
>TRBV28|TRBJ2-3
ASSFTNSADFTDTQY
>TRBV6-5|TRBJ2-5
ASNEAGGTQY
>TRBV18|TRBJ2-7
ASSPMTETYEQY
>TRBV19|TRBJ2-5
ASSIFVSQETQY
>TRBV7-2|TRBJ2-5
ASSSAGQPGETQY
>TRBV7-3|TRBJ2-4
ASTGGIAGGAKNIQY
>TRBV19|TRBJ2-1
ASSSALGEEQF
>TRBV7-2|TRBJ2-1
ASSLESYNEQF
>TRBV7-6|TRBJ2-1
ASSPPHRAYNEQF
>TRBV7-2|TRBJ2-3
ASTYSYTDTQY
>TRBV7-8|TRBJ1-2
ASSLDPGAYGYT
>TRBV11-3|TRBJ2-1
ASSLDLADNEQF
>TRBV7-2|TRBJ2-1
ASSVRGTVANEQF
>TRBV5-1|TRBJ2-1
ASRRVSGYNEQF
>TRBV11-2|TRBJ2-1
ASSFRLAGYKQF
>TRBV11-3|TRBJ2-3
ASSTFGGPSTDTQY
>TRBV12-5|TRBJ2-1
ASGLVLTGRSGEQF
>TRBV29-1|TRBJ2-1
SAQAGSGRSEQF
>TRBV27|TRBJ2-1
ASSPLGSPEQF
>TRBV18|TRBJ1-5
ASSPGISNQPQH
>TRBV7-6|TRBJ2-7
ASSFNHLAPYSYEQY
>TRBV5-5|TRBJ1-5
ASSLNSGAGNQPQH
>TRBV7-2|TRBJ2-3
ASSLVGADREQY
>TRBV7-8|TRBJ1-4
ASSPRRPEDEKLF
>TRBV19|TRBJ2-2
ASSFLWTGDTGELF
>TRBV6-2/TRBV6-3|TRBJ2-2
ASTGQGTFGELF
>TRBV28|TRBJ2-7
ASAGTFTYEQY
>TRBV19|TRBJ2-2
ASSLGRGRHTGELF